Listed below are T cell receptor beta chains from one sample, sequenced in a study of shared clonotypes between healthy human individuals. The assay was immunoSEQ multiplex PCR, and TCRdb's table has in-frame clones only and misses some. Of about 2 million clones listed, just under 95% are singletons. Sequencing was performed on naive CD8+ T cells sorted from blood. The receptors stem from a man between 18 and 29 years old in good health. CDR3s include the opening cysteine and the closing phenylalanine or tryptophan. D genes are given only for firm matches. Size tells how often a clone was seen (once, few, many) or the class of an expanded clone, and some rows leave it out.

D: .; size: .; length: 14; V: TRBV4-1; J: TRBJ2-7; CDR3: CASSLARGSYEQYF; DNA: TGCGCCAGCAGCCTCGCCAGGGGATCCTACGAGCAGTACTTC
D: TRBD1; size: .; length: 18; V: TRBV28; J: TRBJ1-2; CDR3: CASSLSMIRDRANYGYTF; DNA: TGTGCCAGCAGTTTATCCATGATTAGGGACAGGGCTAACTATGGCTACACCTTC
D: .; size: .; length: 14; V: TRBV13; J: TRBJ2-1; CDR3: CASSLEGSYNEQFF; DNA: TGTGCCAGCAGCTTAGAGGGTAGCTACAATGAGCAGTTCTTC
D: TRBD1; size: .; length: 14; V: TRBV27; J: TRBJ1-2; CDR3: CASSPGQGARGYTF; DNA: TGTGCCAGCAGTCCCGGACAGGGGGCAAGAGGCTACACCTTC
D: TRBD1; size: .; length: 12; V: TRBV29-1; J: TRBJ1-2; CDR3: CSVNRGEGGYTF; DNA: TGCAGCGTCAACAGGGGAGAAGGAGGCTACACCTTC
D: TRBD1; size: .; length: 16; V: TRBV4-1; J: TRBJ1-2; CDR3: CASRDRDAASYYGYTF; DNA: TGCGCCAGCAGGGACAGGGACGCCGCGTCTTACTATGGCTACACCTTC
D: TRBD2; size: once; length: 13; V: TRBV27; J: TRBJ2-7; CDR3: CASSLGGTYEQYF; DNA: TGTGCCAGCAGTTTGGGGGGGACTTACGAGCAGTACTTC
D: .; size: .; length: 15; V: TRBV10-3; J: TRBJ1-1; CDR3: CAISDSEGRNTEAFF; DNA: TGTGCCATCAGTGATTCCGAGGGACGGAACACTGAAGCTTTCTTT
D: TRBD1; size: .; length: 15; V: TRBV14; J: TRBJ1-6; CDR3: CASSPRGTRDSPLHF; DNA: TGTGCCAGCAGCCCCAGGGGGACTCGAGATTCACCCCTCCACTTT
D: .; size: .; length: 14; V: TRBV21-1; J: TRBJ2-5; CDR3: CASSKAGIQETQYF; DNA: TGTGCCAGCAGCAAAGCTGGCATACAAGAGACCCAGTACTTC
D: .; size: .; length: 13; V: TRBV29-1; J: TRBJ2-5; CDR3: CSVEPWALETQYF; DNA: TGCAGCGTTGAGCCCTGGGCATTAGAGACCCAGTACTTC
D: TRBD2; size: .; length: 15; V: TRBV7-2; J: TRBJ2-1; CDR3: CASSRLAGGLGEQFF; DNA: TGTGCCAGCAGCCGACTAGCGGGGGGGCTAGGTGAGCAGTTCTTC
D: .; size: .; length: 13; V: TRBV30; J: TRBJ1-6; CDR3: CAWSVQGNSPLHF; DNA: TGTGCCTGGAGTGTGCAGGGGAATTCACCCCTCCACTTT
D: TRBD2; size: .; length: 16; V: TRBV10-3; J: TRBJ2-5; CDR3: CAIRDPWREEEETQYF; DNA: TGTGCCATCAGGGATCCCTGGCGGGAGGAAGAAGAGACCCAGTACTTC
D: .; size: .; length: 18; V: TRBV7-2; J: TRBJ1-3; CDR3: CASSHVRTMTSSGNTIYF; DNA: TGTGCCAGCAGTCACGTAAGGACAATGACTAGCTCTGGAAACACCATATATTTT
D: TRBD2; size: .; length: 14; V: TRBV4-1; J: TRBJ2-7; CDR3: CASSSTSVAYEQYF; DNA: TGCGCCAGCAGCTCAACTAGCGTGGCCTACGAGCAGTACTTC
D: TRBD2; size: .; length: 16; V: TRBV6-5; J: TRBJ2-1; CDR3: CASSYGLAGLFNEQFF; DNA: TGTGCCAGCAGTTACGGTCTAGCGGGATTATTCAATGAGCAGTTCTTC
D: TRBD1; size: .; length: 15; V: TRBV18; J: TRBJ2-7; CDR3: CASSLAGQGAAEQYF; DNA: TGTGCCAGCTCACTAGCGGGACAGGGGGCGGCCGAGCAGTACTTC
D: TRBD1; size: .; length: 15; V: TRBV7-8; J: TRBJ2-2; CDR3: CASSLWAGGIGELFF; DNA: TGTGCCAGCAGCTTATGGGCAGGGGGAATCGGGGAGCTGTTTTTT
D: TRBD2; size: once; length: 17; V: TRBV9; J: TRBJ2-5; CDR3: CASSASGLAGGQETQYF; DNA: TGTGCCAGCAGCGCCTCCGGACTAGCGGGGGGCCAAGAGACCCAGTACTTC
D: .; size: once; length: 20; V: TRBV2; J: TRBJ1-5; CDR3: CASSERAGATDKESNQPQHF; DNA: TGTGCCAGCAGTGAACGGGCAGGAGCAACCGATAAAGAAAGCAATCAGCCCCAGCATTTT
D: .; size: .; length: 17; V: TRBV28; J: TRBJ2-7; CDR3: CASSSSAEEGTAYEQYF; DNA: TGTGCCAGCAGTTCTTCCGCGGAAGAAGGTACGGCCTACGAGCAGTACTTC
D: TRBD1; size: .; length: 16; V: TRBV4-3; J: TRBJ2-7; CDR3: CASSQDRSGTAYEQYF; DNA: TGCGCCAGCAGCCAGGATCGTTCCGGGACAGCCTACGAGCAGTACTTC
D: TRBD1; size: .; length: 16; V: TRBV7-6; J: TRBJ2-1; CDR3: CASSVRQGAFYNEQFF; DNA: TGTGCCAGCAGCGTTAGACAGGGGGCCTTTTACAATGAGCAGTTCTTC
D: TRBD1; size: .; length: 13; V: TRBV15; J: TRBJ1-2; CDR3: CATSLDRGYGYTF; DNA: TGTGCCACCAGTTTAGACAGGGGCTATGGCTACACCTTC
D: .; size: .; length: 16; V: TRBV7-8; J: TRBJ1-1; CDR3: CASSFGTGYMNTEAFF; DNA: TGTGCCAGCAGCTTTGGAACAGGGTACATGAACACTGAAGCTTTCTTT
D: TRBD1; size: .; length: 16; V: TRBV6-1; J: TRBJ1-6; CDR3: CASSELKGAGNSPLHF; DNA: TGTGCCAGCAGTGAACTGAAGGGGGCTGGCAATTCACCCCTCCACTTT
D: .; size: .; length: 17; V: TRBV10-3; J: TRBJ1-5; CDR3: CAISESAGPYSNQPQHF; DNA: TGTGCCATCAGTGAGTCGGCGGGACCGTATAGCAATCAGCCCCAGCATTTT
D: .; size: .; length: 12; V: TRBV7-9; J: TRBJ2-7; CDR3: CASRQGSYEQYF; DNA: TGTGCCAGCAGACAGGGATCCTACGAGCAGTACTTC
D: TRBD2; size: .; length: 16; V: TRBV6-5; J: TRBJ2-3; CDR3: CASSYYLAGNTDTQYF; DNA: TGTGCCAGCAGTTACTACCTAGCGGGGAACACAGATACGCAGTATTTT
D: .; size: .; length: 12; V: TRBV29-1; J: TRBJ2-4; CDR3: CSVELSGNIQYF; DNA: TGCAGCGTTGAACTCTCTGGGAACATTCAGTACTTC
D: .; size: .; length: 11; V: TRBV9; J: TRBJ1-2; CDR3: CASSTQGGYTF; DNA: TGTGCCAGCAGCACGCAGGGGGGCTACACCTTC
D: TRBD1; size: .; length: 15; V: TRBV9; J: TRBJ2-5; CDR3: CASSSYGQAQETQYF; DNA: TGTGCCAGCAGCTCATACGGACAGGCGCAAGAGACCCAGTACTTC
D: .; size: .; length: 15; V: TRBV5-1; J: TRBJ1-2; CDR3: CASSYAGDLAYGYTF; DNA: TGCGCCAGCAGCTACGCAGGGGACCTTGCCTATGGCTACACCTTC
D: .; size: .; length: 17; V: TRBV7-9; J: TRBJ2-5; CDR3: CASSRLGHPTSSETQYF; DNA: TGTGCCAGCAGCCGTCTTGGGCACCCCACGTCTTCAGAGACCCAGTACTTC
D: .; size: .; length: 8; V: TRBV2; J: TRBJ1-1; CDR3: CASREAFF; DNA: TGTGCCAGCAGAGAAGCTTTCTTT
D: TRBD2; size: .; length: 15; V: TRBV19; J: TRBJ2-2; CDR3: CASRLAGEGTGELFF; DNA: TGTGCCAGTAGATTAGCGGGAGAAGGAACCGGGGAGCTGTTTTTT
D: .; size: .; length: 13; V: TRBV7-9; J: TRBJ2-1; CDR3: CASSLKWGDEQFF; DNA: TGTGCCAGCAGCTTAAAGTGGGGTGATGAGCAGTTCTTC
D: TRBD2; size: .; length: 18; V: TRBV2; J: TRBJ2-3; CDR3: CASSEGPPTAGVTDTQYF; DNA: TGTGCCAGCAGTGAAGGTCCCCCTACAGCGGGGGTGACAGATACGCAGTATTTT
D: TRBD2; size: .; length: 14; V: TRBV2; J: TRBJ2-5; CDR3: CASSEGRGFETQYF; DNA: TGTGCCAGCAGTGAAGGGCGGGGGTTTGAGACCCAGTACTTC
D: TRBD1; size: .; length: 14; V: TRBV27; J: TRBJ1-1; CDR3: CASSTERTGAEAFF; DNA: TGTGCCAGCAGTACCGAGCGGACAGGGGCTGAAGCTTTCTTT